The rows below give T cell receptor beta chains drawn from one sample of a study of blood T cell repertoires in COVID-19. Using immunoSEQ multiplex PCR, the repertoire was profiled, and TCRdb retains in-frame clones only, with some absent. The sample has roughly 180,000 clones; about four fifths are singletons. Specimen: peripheral blood. The receptors were sampled from a woman in her forties with COVID-19, enrolled during active disease. Each CDR3 is given with its conserved first and last residue. Fields, in order: J gene, V gene, D gene, clone size, CDR3 protein, CDR3 DNA. The D gene is left open where the match is weak. Clone size appears in some rows only: once, few, many, or a class for an expanded clone.

TRBJ2-2 | TRBV5-4 | - | - | CASSPRGHPTGELFF | TGTGCCAGCAGCCCTCGAGGGCACCCAACCGGGGAGCTGTTTTTT
TRBJ2-5 | TRBV7-8 | TRBD1 | once | CASSLRDSLRETQYF | TGTGCCAGCAGCCTACGGGACAGTTTGAGGGAGACCCAGTACTTC
TRBJ2-1 | TRBV24-1 | TRBD2 | - | CATRRGDGGRLDEQFF | TGTGCCACCAGGCGGGGGGATGGGGGGAGGTTGGATGAGCAGTTCTTC
TRBJ2-2 | TRBV7-3 | - | - | CASSRYRNTGELFF | TGTGCCAGCAGCCGGTACAGGAACACCGGGGAGCTGTTTTTT
TRBJ1-2 | TRBV5-4 | TRBD1 | - | CASSKQGVVGYTF | TGTGCCAGCAGCAAACAGGGGGTAGTGGGCTACACCTTC
TRBJ2-2 | TRBV15 | - | once | CATSRDPITASTGELFF | TGTGCCACCAGCAGAGATCCAATTACCGCGAGCACCGGGGAGCTGTTTTTT
TRBJ1-1 | TRBV6-5 | - | - | CASSRPGGLNTEAFF | TGTGCCAGCAGTCGCCCCGGCGGGTTGAACACTGAAGCTTTCTTT
TRBJ2-7 | TRBV27 | - | - | CASTGPSYEQYF | TGTGCCAGCACTGGGCCCAGCTACGAGCAGTACTTC
TRBJ1-1 | TRBV2 | TRBD1 | - | CASSKRQGNTEAFF | TGTGCCAGCAGTAAAAGACAGGGGAACACTGAAGCTTTCTTT
TRBJ1-2 | TRBV6-5 | - | once | CASRTDSRYGYTF | TGTGCCAGCAGAACTGACAGCCGCTATGGCTACACCTTC